This TCR beta chain was sequenced for a study of metastatic and nonmetastatic thyroid tumors. At the level of the study: Repertoire comparisons spanned blood and tumor or nodule tissue from malignant and benign thyroid patients.

Every patient underwent thyroid surgery untreated. Overall study findings and caveats: The study reportedly found significantly higher TCR beta diversity in malignant thyroid tumors than benign nodules, in blood and tumor.

In the original analysis: Building a distant-metastasis classifier for papillary thyroid cancer drew on CDR3 differences across clinicopathological groups. TCRdb reanalyzed the PCR reads with MiXCR. None of the V and J calls come from the authors' own analysis; TCRdb made them. The table records about 11,000 clones, around 40% of them present only once. Turning to this clone: What it binds is unknown.

This clonotype was obtained from a female donor with papillary thyroid cancer or a benign thyroid nodule (not recorded which). Some clones in this sample may be carry-over from other donors' samples. Material: tumor tissue.

DNA for the CDR3: TGTGCCAGCAGCTACCACAAGCTAGCGGGAGATCAAGATACGCAGTATTTT. This translates into CASSYHKLAGDQDTQYF. The chain couples TRBV11-2 to TRBJ2-3; 10 nucleotides agree with TRBD2. V dropped 4 bases and J dropped 5; count of bases not matched to a gene: 12. CDR1 is SGHAT, CDR2 FQNNGV, per germline. The CDR3 contains 17 residues.